This T cell receptor beta chain was sequenced for a study of CD8 T cells in ankylosing spondylitis. Findings and caveats of the study: For ankylosing spondylitis blood, a TCR beta motif of 8 or 9 highly homologous variants appeared characteristic.

This clonotype was picked up many times. Its target is not known. 5'-RACE, quantitative and with molecular barcodes, yielded the TCR beta libraries. Each CDR3 protein is one row after TCRdb ran MiXCR on the 5' RACE reads. The sample contains more than 300,000 distinct CDR3 sequences, 6.5% to 10% of which appear only once. V lost 5 bases, J lost 6 bases, and 6 bases lay in between. CDR3 length: 11 residues. The germline CDR1 and CDR2 sequences are SGHTA and FQGNSA. This chain connects TRBV7-2 to TRBJ2-3, with D unresolved. Specimen: blood, either unsorted or a sorted T cell fraction (not recorded which). This clonotype was obtained from a male donor with ankylosing spondylitis. The CDR3 DNA reads TGTGCCAGCAGCCTTAAGGATACGCAGTATTTT. This sequence encodes CASSLKDTQYF.